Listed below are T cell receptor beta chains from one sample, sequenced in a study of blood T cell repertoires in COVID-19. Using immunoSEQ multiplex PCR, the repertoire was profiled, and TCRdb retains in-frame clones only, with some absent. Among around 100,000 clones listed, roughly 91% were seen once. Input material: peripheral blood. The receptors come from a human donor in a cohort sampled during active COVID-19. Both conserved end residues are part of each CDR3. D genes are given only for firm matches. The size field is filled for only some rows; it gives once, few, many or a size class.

TGTGCCAGCAGCCCGAACGGGGGGCGCGAAATACTTGCTGGAAACACCATATATTTT | CASSPNGGREILAGNTIYF | TRBV4-2 | . | . | TRBJ1-3
TGTGCCAGCAGCGACTTCTATCCCCGGAACACCATATATTTT | CASSDFYPRNTIYF | TRBV6-5 | . | . | TRBJ1-3
TGTGCCAGCAGCCAAGTTTATAGCGGGGGGAATGAGCAGTTCTTC | CASSQVYSGGNEQFF | TRBV4-2 | TRBD2 | . | TRBJ2-1
TGTGCCAGCAGCCTGGGGGCAGGGAGCTCTTATGGCTACACCTTC | CASSLGAGSSYGYTF | TRBV7-9 | . | few | TRBJ1-2
TGTGCCAGCAGCCCACGATCGACTAGTTTCGATGAGCAGTTCTTC | CASSPRSTSFDEQFF | TRBV9 | . | . | TRBJ2-1
TGTGCCAGCAGTGGGTGGGCGGGCCGGAACACCGGGGAGCTGTTTTTT | CASSGWAGRNTGELFF | TRBV6-1 | . | once | TRBJ2-2
TGTGCCAGCAGTTCTGCCTCTACCTCGGCCCTCCACTTT | CASSSASTSALHF | TRBV28 | . | . | TRBJ1-6
TGTGCCAGCAGCCCAATACAGGGGGCGGGAGGCTACACCTTC | CASSPIQGAGGYTF | TRBV28 | TRBD1 | few | TRBJ1-2
TGTGCCAGCAGTTTAAGCGGGAGTAGGAACACCGGGGAGCTGTTTTTT | CASSLSGSRNTGELFF | TRBV6-5 | TRBD2 | . | TRBJ2-2
TGTGCCAGCAGCGTAGCTCCAGGGCAGTCAAACATTCAGTACTTC | CASSVAPGQSNIQYF | TRBV9 | . | . | TRBJ2-4
TGCGCCAGCAGCTTGGAACAGGTTAACACCGGGGAGCTGTTTTTT | CASSLEQVNTGELFF | TRBV5-1 | . | once | TRBJ2-2
TGTGCCAGCAGCTTAGTTGGCGGCTTCTTAGAGACCCAGTACTTC | CASSLVGGFLETQYF | TRBV11-2 | . | . | TRBJ2-5
TGTGCCAGCAGCCGAGGGACAGGGAACTATGGCTACACCTTC | CASSRGTGNYGYTF | TRBV6-2/TRBV6-3 | TRBD1 | . | TRBJ1-2
TGTGCCAGCAGCTCCTGGGGGGGGCAGGGCGAGCAGTACTTC | CASSSWGGQGEQYF | TRBV7-2 | . | . | TRBJ2-7
TGTGCCAGCAGCTTAATGTCCACTTTAAATTCACCCCTCCACTTT | CASSLMSTLNSPLHF | TRBV7-3 | . | . | TRBJ1-6
TGTGCCACCAGTGATTCGGGACAGGGTATCCTTCAGGGGAGAGGTAGCGGAACCTACAATGAGCAGTTCTTC | CATSDSGQGILQGRGSGTYNEQFF | TRBV24-1 | TRBD1 | . | TRBJ2-1
TGTGCCAGCAGTTTGGCGGGACAGGGGTCTGAAAAACTGTTTTTT | CASSLAGQGSEKLFF | TRBV27 | TRBD1 | . | TRBJ1-4
TGTGCCAGTAGTATAGCCGGGAGGGGTAATGAAAAACTGTTTTTT | CASSIAGRGNEKLFF | TRBV19 | . | . | TRBJ1-4
TGTGCCAGCAGCTTAGCGCCTCAACTTTCGCATAATGAAAAACTGTTTTTT | CASSLAPQLSHNEKLFF | TRBV7-8 | . | few | TRBJ1-4
TGTGCCAGCAACGGCAGGGTAAAAGAGACCCAGTACTTC | CASNGRVKETQYF | TRBV28 | . | . | TRBJ2-5
TGTGCCAGCAGTTTAAGAGTGTCAGGACTAGCGGGATATGAGCAGTTCTTC | CASSLRVSGLAGYEQFF | TRBV27 | TRBD2 | . | TRBJ2-1
TGTGCCAGCTCACCAGTGCGGTCTAATGAAAAACTGTTTTTT | CASSPVRSNEKLFF | TRBV18 | . | . | TRBJ1-4
TGTGCCAGCTCACCACTCCCGGGACTTTCTACCTACGAGCAGTACTTC | CASSPLPGLSTYEQYF | TRBV18 | . | . | TRBJ2-7
TGTGCCAGCAGTCTCGGACAGGATGAAAAACTGTTTTTT | CASSLGQDEKLFF | TRBV28 | TRBD1 | . | TRBJ1-4
TGTGCCAGCAGCAAAAGTTTGAGACTAGCGGGCCCGAGCTCCTACGAGCAGTACTTC | CASSKSLRLAGPSSYEQYF | TRBV7-6 | TRBD2 | . | TRBJ2-7
TGTGCCAGCAGGGGCGACACAACTAATGAAAAACTGTTTTTT | CASRGDTTNEKLFF | TRBV2 | . | once | TRBJ1-4
TGCAGTGCTAGGAGAGGGTTTGGCTACACCTTC | CSARRGFGYTF | TRBV20-1 | . | once | TRBJ1-2
TGTGCCAGCATCGAACAGGGGGCGCCCACTGAAGCTTTCTTT | CASIEQGAPTEAFF | TRBV6-6 | TRBD1 | . | TRBJ1-1
TGCAGTGCAGAACAGGTTTACGAGCAGTACTTC | CSAEQVYEQYF | TRBV20-1 | . | . | TRBJ2-7
TGTGCCAGCAGCTCCAGGGTTGCATGGACTGAAGCTTTCTTT | CASSSRVAWTEAFF | TRBV5-4 | . | . | TRBJ1-1
TGTGCCAGCAGCGTAGGGACAGAGGATACGCAGTATTTT | CASSVGTEDTQYF | TRBV9 | . | . | TRBJ2-3
TGTGCCAGCAGCCAGTCCGCGGGGGATGGGGCCAACGTCCTGACTTTC | CASSQSAGDGANVLTF | TRBV7-9 | TRBD2 | . | TRBJ2-6
TGCGCCAGCAGCTTGGCCGACGGCAGGATCCCGCCGAACACTGAAGCTTTCTTT | CASSLADGRIPPNTEAFF | TRBV5-1 | . | . | TRBJ1-1
TGTGCCAGTAGTATCCAGGGCGCTACCTACGAGCAGTACTTC | CASSIQGATYEQYF | TRBV19 | . | . | TRBJ2-7
TGTGCCAGCAGCTTAGTAACGGGGGACGCTGGAAACACCATATATTTT | CASSLVTGDAGNTIYF | TRBV7-2 | . | once | TRBJ1-3
TGTGCCAGCAGTTTTGCGAGAGCGGGAGTGGGAAATGAGCAGTTCTTC | CASSFARAGVGNEQFF | TRBV11-1 | TRBD2 | . | TRBJ2-1
TGTGCCAGCAGTGAAGTCGGGACAGGGAATACTGAAGCTTTCTTT | CASSEVGTGNTEAFF | TRBV6-1 | TRBD1 | . | TRBJ1-1
TGTGCCAGCAGTACCTGGGGGACAGGGGTTTCCTACGAGCAGTACTTC | CASSTWGTGVSYEQYF | TRBV28 | TRBD1 | . | TRBJ2-7
TGTGCCAGCAGTGAGCGCGGAGGGTCAACTAATGAAAAACTGTTTTTT | CASSERGGSTNEKLFF | TRBV2 | . | . | TRBJ1-4
TGTGCCAGCAGCTTCGGGGGGCGGGAAAAACTGTTTTTT | CASSFGGREKLFF | TRBV11-2 | . | . | TRBJ1-4
TGTGCCAGCAGCAAAACCGGGACAGGGCCAATCTTC | CASSKTGTGPIF | TRBV6-5 | TRBD1 | . | TRBJ2-1